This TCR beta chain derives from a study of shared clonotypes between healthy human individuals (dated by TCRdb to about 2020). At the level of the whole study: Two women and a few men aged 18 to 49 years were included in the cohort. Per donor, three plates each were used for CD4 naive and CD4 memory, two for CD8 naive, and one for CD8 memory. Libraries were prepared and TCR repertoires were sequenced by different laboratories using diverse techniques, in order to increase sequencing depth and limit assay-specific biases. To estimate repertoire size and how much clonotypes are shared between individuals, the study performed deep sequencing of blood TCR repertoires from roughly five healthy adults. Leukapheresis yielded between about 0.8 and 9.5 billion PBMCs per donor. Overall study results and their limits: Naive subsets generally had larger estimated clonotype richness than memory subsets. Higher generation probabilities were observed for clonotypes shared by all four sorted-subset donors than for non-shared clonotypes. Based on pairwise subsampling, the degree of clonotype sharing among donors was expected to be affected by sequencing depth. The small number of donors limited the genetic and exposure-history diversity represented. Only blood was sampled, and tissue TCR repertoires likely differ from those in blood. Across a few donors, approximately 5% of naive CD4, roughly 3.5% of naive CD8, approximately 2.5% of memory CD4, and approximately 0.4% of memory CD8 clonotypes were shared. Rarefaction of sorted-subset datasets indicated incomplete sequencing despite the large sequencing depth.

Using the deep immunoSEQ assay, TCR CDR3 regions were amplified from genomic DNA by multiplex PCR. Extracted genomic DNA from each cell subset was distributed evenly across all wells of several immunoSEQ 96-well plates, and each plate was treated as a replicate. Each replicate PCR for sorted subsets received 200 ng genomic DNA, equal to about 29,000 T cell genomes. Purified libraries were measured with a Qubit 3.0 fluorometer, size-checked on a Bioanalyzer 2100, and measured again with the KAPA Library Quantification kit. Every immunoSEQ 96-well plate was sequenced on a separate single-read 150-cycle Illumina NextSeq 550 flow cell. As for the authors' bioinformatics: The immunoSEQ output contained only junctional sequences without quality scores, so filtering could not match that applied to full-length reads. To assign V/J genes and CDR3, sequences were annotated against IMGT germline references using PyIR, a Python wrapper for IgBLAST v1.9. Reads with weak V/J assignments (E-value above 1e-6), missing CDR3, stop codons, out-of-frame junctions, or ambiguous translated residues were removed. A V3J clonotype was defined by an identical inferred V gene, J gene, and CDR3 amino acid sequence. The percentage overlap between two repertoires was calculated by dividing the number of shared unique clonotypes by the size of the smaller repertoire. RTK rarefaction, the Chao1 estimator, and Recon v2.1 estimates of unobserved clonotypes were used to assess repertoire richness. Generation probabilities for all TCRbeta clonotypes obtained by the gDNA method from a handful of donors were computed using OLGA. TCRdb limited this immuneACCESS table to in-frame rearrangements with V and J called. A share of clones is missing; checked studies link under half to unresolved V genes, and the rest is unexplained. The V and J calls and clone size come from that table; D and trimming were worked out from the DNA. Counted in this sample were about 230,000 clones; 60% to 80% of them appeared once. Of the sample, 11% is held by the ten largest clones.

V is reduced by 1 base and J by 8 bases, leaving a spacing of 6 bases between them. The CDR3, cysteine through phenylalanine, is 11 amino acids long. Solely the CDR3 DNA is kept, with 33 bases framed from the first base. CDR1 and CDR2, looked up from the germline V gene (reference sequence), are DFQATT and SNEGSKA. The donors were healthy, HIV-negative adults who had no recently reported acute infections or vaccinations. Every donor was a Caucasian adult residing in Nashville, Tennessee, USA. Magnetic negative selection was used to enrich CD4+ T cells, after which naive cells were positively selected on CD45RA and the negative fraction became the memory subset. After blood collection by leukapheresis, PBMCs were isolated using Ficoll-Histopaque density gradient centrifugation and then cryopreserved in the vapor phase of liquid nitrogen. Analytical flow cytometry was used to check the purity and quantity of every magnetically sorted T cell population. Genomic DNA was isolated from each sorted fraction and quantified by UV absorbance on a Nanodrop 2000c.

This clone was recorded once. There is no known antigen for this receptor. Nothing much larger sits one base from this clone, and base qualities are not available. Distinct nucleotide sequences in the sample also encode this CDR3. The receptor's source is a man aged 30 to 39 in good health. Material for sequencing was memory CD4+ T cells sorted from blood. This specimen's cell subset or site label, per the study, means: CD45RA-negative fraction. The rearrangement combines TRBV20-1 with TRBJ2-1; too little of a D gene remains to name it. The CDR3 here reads CSARALYEQFF. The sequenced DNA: TGCAGTGCTAGAGCTCTGTATGAGCAGTTCTTC.